This T cell receptor (beta chain) stems from a study of post-analysis software for immune sequencing data. Study-level findings and limits: There were five or six TRBV segments more frequent in patients than controls, and TRBV5-6, TRBV5-1 and TRBV20-1 were among them.

This CDR3 has 16 residues. The germline V gene encodes CDR1 SGHRS and CDR2 YFSETQ. V trimming: 4 bases; J trimming: 2 bases; junction bases outside the gene matches: 8. As for this clonotype: What it binds is not known.

The TCR beta cDNA libraries carried unique molecular identifiers. Each CDR3 protein gets one entry after TCRdb re-called the PCR reads with MiXCR. The repertoire includes more than 450,000 distinct CDR3 sequences, 30% to 40% of them detected once, and 6% sits in the top ten. This receptor was identified in a girl under 18 with multiple sclerosis. The sample comprised blood. This chain links TRBV5-1 with TRBJ2-1, with 8 positions matching TRBD2. The CDR3 bases are TGCGCCAGCAGCAAAGCGGGGGCCCCCCCCTACAATGAGCAGTTCTTC. Its translation is CASSKAGAPPYNEQFF.